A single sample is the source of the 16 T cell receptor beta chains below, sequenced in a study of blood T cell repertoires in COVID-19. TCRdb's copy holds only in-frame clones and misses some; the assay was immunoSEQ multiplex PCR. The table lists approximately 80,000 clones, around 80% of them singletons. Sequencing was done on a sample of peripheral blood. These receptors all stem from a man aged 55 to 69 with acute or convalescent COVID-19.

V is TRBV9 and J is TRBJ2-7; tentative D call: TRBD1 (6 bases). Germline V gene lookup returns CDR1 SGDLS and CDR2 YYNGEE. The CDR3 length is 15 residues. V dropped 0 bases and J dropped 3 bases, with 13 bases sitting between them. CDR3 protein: CASSVADGQYYEQYF. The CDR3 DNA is TGTGCCAGCAGCGTAGCTGATGGACAGTACTACGAGCAGTACTTC. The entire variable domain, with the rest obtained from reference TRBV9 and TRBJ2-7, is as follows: DSGVTQTPKHLITATGQRVTLRCSPRSGDLSVYWYQQSLDQGLQFLIQYYNGEERAKGNILERFSAQQFPDLHSELNLSSLELGDSALYFCASSVADGQYYEQYFGPGTRLTVT.

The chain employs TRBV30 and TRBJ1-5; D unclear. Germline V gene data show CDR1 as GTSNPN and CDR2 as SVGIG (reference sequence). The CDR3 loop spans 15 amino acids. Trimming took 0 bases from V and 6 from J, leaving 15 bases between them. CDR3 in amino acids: CAWSVGLRGSQPQHF. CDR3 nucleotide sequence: TGTGCCTGGAGTGTAGGCCTCCGAGGTAGTCAGCCCCAGCATTTT.

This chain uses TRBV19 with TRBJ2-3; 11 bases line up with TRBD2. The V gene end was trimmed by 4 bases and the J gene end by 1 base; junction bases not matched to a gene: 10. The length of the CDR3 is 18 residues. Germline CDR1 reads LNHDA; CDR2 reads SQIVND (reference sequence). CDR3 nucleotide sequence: TGTGCCAGTAGTAGACGGCTAGCGGGGGGCGGGGGCACAGATACGCAGTATTTT. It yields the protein CASSRRLAGGGGTDTQYF. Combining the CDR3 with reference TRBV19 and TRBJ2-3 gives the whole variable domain DGGITQSPKYLFRKEGQNVTLSCEQNLNHDAMYWYRQDPGQGLRLIYYSQIVNDFQKGDIAEGYSVSREKKESFPLTVTSAQKNPTAFYLCASSRRLAGGGGTDTQYFGPGTRLTVL.

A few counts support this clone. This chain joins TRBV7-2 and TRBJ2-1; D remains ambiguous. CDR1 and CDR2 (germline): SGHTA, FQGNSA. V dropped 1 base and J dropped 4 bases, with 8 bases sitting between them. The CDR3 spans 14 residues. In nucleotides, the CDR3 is TGTGCCAGCAGCTTAGAACAACAGTACAATGAGCAGTTCTTC. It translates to CASSLEQQYNEQFF. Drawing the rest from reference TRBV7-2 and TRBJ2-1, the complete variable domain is GAGVSQSPSNKVTEKGKDVELRCDPISGHTALYWYRQSLGQGLEFLIYFQGNSAPDKSGLPSDRFSAERTGGSVSTLTIQRTQQEDSAVYLCASSLEQQYNEQFFGPGTRLTVL.

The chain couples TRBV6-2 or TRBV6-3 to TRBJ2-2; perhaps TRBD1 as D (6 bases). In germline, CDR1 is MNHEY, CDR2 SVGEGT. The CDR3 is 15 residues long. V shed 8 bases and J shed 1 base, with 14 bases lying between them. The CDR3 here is CASRPGTLNTGELFF. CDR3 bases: TGTGCCAGCCGCCCCGGGACACTGAACACCGGGGAGCTGTTTTTT.

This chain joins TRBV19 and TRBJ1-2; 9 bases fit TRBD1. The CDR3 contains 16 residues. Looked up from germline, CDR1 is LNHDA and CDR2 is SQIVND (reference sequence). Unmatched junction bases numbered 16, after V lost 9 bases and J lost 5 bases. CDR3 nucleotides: TGTGCCAGCAGTCGAGACCGGGACAGGGCTGGGTATGGCTACACCTTC. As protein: CASSRDRDRAGYGYTF.

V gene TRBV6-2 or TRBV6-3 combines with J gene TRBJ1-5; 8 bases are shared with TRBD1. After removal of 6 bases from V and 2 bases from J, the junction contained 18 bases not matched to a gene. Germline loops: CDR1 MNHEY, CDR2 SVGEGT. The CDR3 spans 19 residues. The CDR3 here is CASSPRFTGGTRGNQPQHF. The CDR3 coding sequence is TGTGCCAGCAGCCCCCGCTTTACAGGGGGGACAAGGGGCAATCAGCCCCAGCATTTT.

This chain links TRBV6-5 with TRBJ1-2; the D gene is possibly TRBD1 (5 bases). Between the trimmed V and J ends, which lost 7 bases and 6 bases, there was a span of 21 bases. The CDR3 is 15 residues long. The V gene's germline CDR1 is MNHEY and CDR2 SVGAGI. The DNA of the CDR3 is TGTGCCAGCATTTTCTCTCCGGGGGGTCGGGATGGCTACACCTTC. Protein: CASIFSPGGRDGYTF.

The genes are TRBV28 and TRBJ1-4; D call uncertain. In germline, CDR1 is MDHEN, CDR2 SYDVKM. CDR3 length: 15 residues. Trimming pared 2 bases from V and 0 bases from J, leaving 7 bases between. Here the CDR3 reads CASSLERATNEKLFF. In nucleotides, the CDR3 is TGTGCCAGCAGTTTAGAGCGGGCAACTAATGAAAAACTGTTTTTT.

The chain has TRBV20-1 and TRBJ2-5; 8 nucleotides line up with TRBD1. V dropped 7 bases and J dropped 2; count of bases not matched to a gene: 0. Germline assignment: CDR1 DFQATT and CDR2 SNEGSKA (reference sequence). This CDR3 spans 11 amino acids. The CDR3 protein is CSGDRQETQYF. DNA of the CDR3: TGCAGTGGGGACAGGCAAGAGACCCAGTACTTC.

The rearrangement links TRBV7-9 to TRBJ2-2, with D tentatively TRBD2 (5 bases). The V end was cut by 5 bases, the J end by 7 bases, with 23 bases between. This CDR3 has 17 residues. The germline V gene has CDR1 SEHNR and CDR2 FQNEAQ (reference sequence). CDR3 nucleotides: TGTGCCAGCAGCCCCCTAGGCCAAGAGGGTCGGGGCGGGGAGCTGTTTTTT. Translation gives CASSPLGQEGRGGELFF. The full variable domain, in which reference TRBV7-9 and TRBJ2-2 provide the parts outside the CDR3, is DTGVSQNPRHKITKRGQNVTFRCDPISEHNRLYWYRQTLGQGPEFLTYFQNEAQLEKSRLLSDRFSAERPKGSFSTLEIQRTEQGDSAMYLCASSPLGQEGRGGELFFGEGSRLTVL.

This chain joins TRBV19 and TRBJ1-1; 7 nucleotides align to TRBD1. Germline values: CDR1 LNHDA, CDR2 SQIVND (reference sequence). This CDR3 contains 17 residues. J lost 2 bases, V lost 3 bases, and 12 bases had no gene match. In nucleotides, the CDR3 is TGTGCCAGTAGTATCTCTTCGGGGACAGCTAGAAACACTGAAGCTTTCTTT. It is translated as CASSISSGTARNTEAFF. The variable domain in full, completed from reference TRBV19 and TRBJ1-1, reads DGGITQSPKYLFRKEGQNVTLSCEQNLNHDAMYWYRQDPGQGLRLIYYSQIVNDFQKGDIAEGYSVSREKKESFPLTVTSAQKNPTAFYLCASSISSGTARNTEAFFGQGTRLTVV.

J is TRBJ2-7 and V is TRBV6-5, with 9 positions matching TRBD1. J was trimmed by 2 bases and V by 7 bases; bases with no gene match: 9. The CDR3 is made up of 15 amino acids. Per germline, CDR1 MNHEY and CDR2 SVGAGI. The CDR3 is CASTSARDRAYEQYF. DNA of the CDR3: TGTGCCAGCACCTCCGCCCGGGACAGGGCCTACGAGCAGTACTTC.

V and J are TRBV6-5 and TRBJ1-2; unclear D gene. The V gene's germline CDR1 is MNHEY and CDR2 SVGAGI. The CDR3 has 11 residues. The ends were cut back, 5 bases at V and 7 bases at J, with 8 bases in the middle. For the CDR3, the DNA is TGTGCCAGCAGTCGGGGTCCTGGCTACACCTTC. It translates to CASSRGPGYTF.

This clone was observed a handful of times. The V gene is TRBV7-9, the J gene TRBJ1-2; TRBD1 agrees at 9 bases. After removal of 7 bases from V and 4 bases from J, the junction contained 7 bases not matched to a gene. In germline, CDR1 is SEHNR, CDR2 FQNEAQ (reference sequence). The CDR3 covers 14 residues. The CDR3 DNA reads TGTGCCAGCACCTGGGGACAGGGCGGCTATGGCTACACCTTC. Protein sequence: CASTWGQGGYGYTF.

CDR3 DNA: TGTGCCAGCAGCGTCGAGGGGGACACCGGGGAGCTGTTTTTT. Translation: CASSVEGDTGELFF. The chain carries TRBV7-3 and TRBJ2-2; a weak D match, TRBD1 (6 bases). V lost 5 bases, J lost 3 bases, and 10 bases lay in between. This CDR3 is 14 amino acids long. Per the germline V gene, CDR1 is SGHTA and CDR2 is FQGTGA.